This TCR beta chain was profiled in a study of OX40 agonist ivuxolimab in advanced cancers. The count of this clone is one. Per the germline V gene, CDR1 is MNHEY and CDR2 is SMNVEV (reference sequence). The CDR3 consists of 17 residues. TCRdb's copy holds only in-frame clones and misses some; the assay was immunoSEQ multiplex PCR. Of about 70,000 clones detected, less than 90% appear once; the ten largest clones hold more than 0.45%. The source material was CD4+ or CD8+ T cells sorted from blood, sampled in a trial of the OX40 agonist ivuxolimab. This chain links TRBV27 with TRBJ2-5; 9 bases are shared with TRBD1. The closer fit of TRBJ2-7 to the DNA end suggests the J call may be wrong. The sequence was obtained from an adult with an advanced solid tumor such as melanoma, head and neck, liver or kidney cancer. The CDR3 coding sequence is TGTGCCAGCAGTTTATACCCCCCCCGGGACAGGGAGGGCGAGCAGTACTTC. This translates into CASSLYPPRDREGEQYF.